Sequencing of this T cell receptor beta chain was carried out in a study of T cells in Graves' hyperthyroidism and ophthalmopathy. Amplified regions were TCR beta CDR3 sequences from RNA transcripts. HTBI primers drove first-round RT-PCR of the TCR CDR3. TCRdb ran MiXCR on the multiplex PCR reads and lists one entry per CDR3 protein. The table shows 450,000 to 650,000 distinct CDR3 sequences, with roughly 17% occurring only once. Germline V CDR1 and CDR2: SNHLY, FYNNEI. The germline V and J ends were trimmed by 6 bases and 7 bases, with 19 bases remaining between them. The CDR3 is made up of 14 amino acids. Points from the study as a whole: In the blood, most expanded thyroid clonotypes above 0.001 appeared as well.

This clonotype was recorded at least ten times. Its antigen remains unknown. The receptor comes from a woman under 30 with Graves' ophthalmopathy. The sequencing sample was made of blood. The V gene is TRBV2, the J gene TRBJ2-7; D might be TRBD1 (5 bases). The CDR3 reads CASRSEALAGEQYF. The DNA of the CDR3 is TGTGCCAGCAGATCCGAGGCGCTGGCAGGGGAGCAGTACTTC.